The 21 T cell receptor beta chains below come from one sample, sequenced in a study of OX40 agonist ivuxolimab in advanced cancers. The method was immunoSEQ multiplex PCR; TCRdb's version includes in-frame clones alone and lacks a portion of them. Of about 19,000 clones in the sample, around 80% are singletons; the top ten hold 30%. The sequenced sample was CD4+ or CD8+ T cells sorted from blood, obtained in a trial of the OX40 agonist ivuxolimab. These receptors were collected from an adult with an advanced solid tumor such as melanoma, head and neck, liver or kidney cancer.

In nucleotides, the CDR3 is TGTGCCAGCAGCCATCGGACAGAGATGAACACTGAAGCTTTCTTT. This translates into CASSHRTEMNTEAFF. The chain uses TRBV14 and TRBJ1-1, with D perhaps TRBD1 (6 bases). This CDR3 is 15 amino acids long. The V gene's germline CDR1 is SGHDN and CDR2 FVKESK. The V end was cut by 3 bases, the J end by 0 bases, with 11 bases between.

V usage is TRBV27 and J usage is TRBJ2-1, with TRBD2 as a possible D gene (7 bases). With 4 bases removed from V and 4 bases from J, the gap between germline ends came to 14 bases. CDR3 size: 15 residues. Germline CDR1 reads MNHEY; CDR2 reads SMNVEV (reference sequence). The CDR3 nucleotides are TGTGCCAGCAGTTGGGGGGGCCCGGAATACAATGAGCAGTTCTTC. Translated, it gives CASSWGGPEYNEQFF.

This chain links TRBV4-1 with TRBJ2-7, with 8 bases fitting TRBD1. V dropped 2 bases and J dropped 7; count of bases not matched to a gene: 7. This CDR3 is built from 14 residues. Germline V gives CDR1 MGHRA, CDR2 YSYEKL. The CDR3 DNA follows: TGCGCCAGCAGCCAACAGGGGACAGGTGGGGAGCAGTACTTC. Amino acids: CASSQQGTGGEQYF.

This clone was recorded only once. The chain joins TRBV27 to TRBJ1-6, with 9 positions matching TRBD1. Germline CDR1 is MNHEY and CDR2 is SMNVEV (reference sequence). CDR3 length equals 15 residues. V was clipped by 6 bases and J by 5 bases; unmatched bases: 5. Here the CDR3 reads CASSPGQGNNSPLHF. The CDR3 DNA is TGTGCCAGCAGCCCGGGACAGGGCAATAATTCACCCCTCCACTTT.

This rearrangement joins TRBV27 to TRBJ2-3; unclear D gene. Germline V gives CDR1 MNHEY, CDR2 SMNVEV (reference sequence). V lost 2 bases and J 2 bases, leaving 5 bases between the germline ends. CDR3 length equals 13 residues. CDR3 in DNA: TGTGCCAGCAGTTTAAGGGTCACAGATACGCAGTATTTT. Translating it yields CASSLRVTDTQYF.

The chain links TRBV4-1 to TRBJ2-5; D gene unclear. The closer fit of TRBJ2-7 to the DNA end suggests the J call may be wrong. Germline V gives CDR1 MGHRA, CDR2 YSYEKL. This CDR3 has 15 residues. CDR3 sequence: CASSPSWAETYEQYF. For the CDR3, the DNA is TGCGCCAGCAGCCCATCATGGGCAGAAACTTACGAGCAGTACTTC.

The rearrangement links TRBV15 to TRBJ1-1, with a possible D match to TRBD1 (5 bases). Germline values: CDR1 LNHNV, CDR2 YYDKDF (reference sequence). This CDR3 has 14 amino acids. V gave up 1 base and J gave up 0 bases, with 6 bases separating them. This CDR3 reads CATSRGGLNTEAFF. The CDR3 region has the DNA TGTGCCACCAGCAGAGGGGGCTTGAACACTGAAGCTTTCTTT.

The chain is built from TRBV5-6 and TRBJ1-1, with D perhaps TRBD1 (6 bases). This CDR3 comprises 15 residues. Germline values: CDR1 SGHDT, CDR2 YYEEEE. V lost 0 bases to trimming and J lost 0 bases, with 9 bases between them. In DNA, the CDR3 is TGTGCCAGCAGCTTGGTACAGGGAATGAACACTGAAGCTTTCTTT. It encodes CASSLVQGMNTEAFF.

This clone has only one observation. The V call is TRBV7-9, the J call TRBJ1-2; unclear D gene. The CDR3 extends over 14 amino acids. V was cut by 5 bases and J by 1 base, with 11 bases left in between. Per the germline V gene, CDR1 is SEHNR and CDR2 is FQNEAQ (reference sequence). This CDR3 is CASSPIDFNYGYTF. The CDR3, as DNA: TGTGCCAGCAGCCCCATTGACTTTAACTATGGCTACACCTTC.

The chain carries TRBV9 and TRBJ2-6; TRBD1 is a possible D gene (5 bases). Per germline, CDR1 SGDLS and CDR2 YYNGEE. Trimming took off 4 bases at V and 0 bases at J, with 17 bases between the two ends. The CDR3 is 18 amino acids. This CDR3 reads CASSPSQGEYSGANVLTF. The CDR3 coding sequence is TGTGCCAGCAGCCCCTCCCAAGGGGAATACTCTGGGGCCAACGTCCTGACTTTC.

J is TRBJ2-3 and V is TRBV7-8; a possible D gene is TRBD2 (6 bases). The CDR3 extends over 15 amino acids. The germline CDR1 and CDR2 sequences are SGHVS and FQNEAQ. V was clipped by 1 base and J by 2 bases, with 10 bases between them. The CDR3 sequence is CASSLGGDPTDTQYF. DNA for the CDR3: TGTGCCAGCAGCTTAGGGGGGGACCCCACAGATACGCAGTATTTT. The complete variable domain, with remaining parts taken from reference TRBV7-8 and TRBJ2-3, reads GAGVSQSPRYKVAKRGQDVALRCDPISGHVSLFWYQQALGQGPEFLTYFQNEAQLDKSGLPSDRFFAERPEGSVSTLKIQRTQQEDSAVYLCASSLGGDPTDTQYFGPGTRLTVL.

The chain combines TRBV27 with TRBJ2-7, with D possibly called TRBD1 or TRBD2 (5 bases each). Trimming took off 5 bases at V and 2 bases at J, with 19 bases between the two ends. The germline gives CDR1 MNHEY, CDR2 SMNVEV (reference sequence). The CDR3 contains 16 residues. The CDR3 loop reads CASSPGLGDLTYEQYF. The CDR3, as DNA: TGTGCCAGCAGTCCCGGCTTGGGGGACCTCACCTACGAGCAGTACTTC.

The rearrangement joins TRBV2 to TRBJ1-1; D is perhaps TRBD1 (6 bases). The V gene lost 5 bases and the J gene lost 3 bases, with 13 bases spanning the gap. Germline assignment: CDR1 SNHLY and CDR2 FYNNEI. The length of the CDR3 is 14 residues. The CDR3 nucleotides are TGTGCCAGCAGTCCGACTACAGGGTACACTGAAGCTTTCTTT. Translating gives CASSPTTGYTEAFF. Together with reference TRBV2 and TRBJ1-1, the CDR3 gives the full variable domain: EPEVTQTPSHQVTQMGQEVILRCVPISNHLYFYWYRQILGQKVEFLVSFYNNEISEKSEIFDDQFSVERPDGSNFTLKIRSTKLEDSAMYFCASSPTTGYTEAFFGQGTRLTVV.

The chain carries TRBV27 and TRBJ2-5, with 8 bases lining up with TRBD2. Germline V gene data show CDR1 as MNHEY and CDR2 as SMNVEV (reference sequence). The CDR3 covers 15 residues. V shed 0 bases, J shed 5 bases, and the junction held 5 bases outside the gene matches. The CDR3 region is CASSLSGTRGETQYF. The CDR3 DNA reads TGTGCCAGCAGTTTATCTGGGACTAGAGGGGAGACCCAGTACTTC.

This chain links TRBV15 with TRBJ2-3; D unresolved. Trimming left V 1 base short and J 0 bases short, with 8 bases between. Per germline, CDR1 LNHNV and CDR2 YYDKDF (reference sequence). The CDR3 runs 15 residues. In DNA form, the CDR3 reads TGTGCCACCAGCAGAGGGTTTCTTAGCACAGATACGCAGTATTTT. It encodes CATSRGFLSTDTQYF.

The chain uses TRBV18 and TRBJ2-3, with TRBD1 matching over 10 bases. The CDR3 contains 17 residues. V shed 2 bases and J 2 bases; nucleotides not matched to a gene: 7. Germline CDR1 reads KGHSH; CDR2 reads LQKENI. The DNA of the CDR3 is TGTGCCAGCTCACCAACGGCGGGGACAGGGGACACAGATACGCAGTATTTT. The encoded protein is CASSPTAGTGDTDTQYF.

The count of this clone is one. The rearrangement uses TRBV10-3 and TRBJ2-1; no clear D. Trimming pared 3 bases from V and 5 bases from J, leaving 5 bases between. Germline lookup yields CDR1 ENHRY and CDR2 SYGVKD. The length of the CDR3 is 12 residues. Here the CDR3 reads CAISEENNEQFF. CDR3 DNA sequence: TGTGCCATCAGTGAAGAGAACAATGAGCAGTTCTTC.

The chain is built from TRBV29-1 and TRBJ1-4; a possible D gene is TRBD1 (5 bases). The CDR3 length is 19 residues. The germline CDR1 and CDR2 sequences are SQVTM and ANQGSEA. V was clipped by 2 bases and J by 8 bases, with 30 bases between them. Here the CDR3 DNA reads TGCAGCGTTGAATATTCTCTGAGGGACTCAGGGCCTGGTGTGGAAAAACTGTTTTTT. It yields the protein CSVEYSLRDSGPGVEKLFF. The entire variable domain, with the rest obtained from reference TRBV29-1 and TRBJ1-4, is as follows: SAVISQKPSRDICQRGTSLTIQCQVDSQVTMMFWYRQQPGQSLTLIATANQGSEATYESGFVIDKFPISRPNLTFSTLTVSNMSPEDSSIYLCSVEYSLRDSGPGVEKLFFGSGTQLSVL.

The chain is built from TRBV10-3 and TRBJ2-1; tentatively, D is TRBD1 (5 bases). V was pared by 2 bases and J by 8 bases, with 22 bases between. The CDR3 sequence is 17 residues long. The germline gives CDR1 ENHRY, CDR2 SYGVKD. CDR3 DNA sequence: TGTGCCATCAGTGAGGAGCTGGGGCTCAACGACGTCGATGAGCAGTTCTTC. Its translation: CAISEELGLNDVDEQFF.

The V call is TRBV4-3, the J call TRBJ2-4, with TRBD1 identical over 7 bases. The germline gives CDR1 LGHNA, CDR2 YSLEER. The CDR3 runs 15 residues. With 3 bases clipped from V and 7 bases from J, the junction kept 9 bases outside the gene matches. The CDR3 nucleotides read TGCGCCAGCAGCCATACCACAGGGGAGTCGAACATTCAGTACTTC. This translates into CASSHTTGESNIQYF.

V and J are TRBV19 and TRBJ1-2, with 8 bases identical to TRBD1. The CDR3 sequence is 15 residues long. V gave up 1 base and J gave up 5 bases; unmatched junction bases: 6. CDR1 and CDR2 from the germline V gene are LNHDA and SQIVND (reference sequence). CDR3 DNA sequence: TGTGCCAGTAGTATAGTCGCAGGGGGCGCATATGGCTACACCTTC. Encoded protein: CASSIVAGGAYGYTF.